This T cell receptor (beta chain) originates from a study of T-cell reconstitution after alpha-beta-depleted transplantation in children. This sample's TCRbeta library carried unique molecular identifier barcodes. TCRdb re-called the PCR reads with MiXCR, one entry per CDR3 protein. The sample has about 230,000 distinct CDR3 sequences; about 12% are singletons. This clonotype was picked up many times. V dropped 2 bases and J dropped 13 bases, with 30 bases sitting between them. The CDR3 is made up of 18 amino acids. Germline-derived CDR1 and CDR2 are SGHVS and FQNEAQ. The chain has TRBV7-8 and TRBJ2-1; D is perhaps TRBD2 (5 bases). The sequence derives from a human donor who donated a stem cell graft to a child with acute lymphoblastic leukemia. The sample consisted of PBMCs from the stem cell graft donor, taken from the stem cell graft. The CDR3 reads CASSLLRWAGLQGIPQFF. The CDR3 bases are TGTGCCAGCAGCTTACTCAGGTGGGCGGGCCTCCAAGGAATACCTCAGTTCTTC.